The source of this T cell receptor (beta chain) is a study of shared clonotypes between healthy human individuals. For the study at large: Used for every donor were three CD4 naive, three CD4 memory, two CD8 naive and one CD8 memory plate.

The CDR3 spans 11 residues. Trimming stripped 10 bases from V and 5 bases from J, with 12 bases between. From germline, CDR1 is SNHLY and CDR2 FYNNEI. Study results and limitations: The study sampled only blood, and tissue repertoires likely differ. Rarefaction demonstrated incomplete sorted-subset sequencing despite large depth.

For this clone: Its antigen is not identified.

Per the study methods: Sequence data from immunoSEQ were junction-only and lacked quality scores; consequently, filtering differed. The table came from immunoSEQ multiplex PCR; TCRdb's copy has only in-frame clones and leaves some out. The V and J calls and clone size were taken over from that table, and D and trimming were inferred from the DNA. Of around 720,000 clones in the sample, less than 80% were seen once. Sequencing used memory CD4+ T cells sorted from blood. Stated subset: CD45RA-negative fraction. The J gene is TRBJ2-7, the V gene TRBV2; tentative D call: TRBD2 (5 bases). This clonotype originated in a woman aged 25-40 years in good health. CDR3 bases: TGTGCCACCTCAGAGCGGCACGAGCAGTACTTC. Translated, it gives CATSERHEQYF.